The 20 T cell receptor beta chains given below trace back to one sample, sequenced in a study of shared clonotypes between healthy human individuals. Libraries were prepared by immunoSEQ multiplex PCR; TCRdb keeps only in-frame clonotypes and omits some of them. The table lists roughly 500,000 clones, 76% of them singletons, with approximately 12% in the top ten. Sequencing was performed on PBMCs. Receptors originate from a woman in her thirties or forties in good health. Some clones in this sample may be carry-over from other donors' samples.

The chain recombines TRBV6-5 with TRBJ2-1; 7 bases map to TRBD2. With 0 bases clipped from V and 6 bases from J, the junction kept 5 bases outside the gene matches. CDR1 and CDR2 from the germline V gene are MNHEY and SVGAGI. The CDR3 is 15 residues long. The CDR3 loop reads CASSYSAGVLNEQFF. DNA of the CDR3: TGTGCCAGCAGTTACTCGGCGGGAGTCCTCAATGAGCAGTTCTTC.

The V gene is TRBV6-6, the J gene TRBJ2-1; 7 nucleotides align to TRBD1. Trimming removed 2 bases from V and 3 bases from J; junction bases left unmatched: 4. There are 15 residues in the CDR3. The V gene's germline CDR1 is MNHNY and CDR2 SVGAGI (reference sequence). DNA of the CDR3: TGTGCCAGCAGTTACGCAGGGACAGACTACAATGAGCAGTTCTTC. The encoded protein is CASSYAGTDYNEQFF.

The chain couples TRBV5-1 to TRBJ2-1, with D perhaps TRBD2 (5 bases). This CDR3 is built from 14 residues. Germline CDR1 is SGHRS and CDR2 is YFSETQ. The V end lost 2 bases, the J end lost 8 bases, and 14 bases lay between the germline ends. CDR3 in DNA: TGCGCCAGCAGCTTCCAATCTAGCAGCGATGAGCAGTTCTTC. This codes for CASSFQSSSDEQFF.

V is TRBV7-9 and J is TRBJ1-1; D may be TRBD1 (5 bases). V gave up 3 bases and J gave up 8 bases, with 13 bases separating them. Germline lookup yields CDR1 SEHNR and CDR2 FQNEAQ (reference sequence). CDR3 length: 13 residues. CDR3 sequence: CASSFSGRKEAFF. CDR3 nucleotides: TGTGCCAGCAGCTTCTCAGGGCGGAAGGAAGCTTTCTTT.

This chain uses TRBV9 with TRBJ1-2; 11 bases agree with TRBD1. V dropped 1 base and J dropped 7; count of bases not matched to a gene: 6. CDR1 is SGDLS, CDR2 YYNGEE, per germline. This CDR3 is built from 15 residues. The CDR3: CASSVLGQGAGGYTF. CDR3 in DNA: TGTGCCAGCAGCGTACTTGGACAGGGGGCGGGTGGCTACACCTTC.

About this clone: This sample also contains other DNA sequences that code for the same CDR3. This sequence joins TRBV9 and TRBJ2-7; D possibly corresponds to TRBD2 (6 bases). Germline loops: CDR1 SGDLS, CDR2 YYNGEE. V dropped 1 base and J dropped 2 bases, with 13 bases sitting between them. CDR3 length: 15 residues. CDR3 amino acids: CASSVTRDSPYEQYF. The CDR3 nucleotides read TGTGCCAGCAGCGTAACCCGGGACTCACCCTACGAGCAGTACTTC.

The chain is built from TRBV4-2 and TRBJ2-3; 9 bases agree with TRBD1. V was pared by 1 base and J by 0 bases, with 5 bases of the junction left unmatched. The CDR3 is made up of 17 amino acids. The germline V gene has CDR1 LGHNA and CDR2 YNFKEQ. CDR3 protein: CASSQAQGAGSTDTQYF. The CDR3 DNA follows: TGTGCCAGCAGCCAAGCACAGGGGGCTGGGAGCACAGATACGCAGTATTTT.

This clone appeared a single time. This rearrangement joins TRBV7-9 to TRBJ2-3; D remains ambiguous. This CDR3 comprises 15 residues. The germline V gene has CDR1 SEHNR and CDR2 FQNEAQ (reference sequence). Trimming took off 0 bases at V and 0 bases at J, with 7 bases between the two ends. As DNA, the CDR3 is TGTGCCAGCAGCTTAGCGGGTTCTAGCACAGATACGCAGTATTTT. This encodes CASSLAGSSTDTQYF.

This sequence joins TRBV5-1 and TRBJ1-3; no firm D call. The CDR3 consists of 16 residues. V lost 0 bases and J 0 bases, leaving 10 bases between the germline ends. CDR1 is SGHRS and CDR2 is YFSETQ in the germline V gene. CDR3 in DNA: TGCGCCAGCAGCTTGGGTTACGGTAGCTCTGGAAACACCATATATTTT. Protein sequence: CASSLGYGSSGNTIYF.

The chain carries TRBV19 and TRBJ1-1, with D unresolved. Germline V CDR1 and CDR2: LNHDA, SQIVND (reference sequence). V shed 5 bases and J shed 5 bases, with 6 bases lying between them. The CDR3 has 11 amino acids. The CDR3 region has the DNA TGTGCCAGTAGTTTAGGGACTGAAGCTTTCTTT. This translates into CASSLGTEAFF.

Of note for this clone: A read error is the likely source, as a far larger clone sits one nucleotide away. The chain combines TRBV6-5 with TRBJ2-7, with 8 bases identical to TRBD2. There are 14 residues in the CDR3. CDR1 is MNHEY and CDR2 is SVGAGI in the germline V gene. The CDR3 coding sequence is TGTGCCAGCAGCCGGAGCAGCGGGAGTTGGGAGCAGTGCTTC. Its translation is CASSRSSGSWEQCF.

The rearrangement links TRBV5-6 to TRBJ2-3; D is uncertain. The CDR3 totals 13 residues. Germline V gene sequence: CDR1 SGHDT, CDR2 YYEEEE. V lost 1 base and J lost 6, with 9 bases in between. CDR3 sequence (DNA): TGTGCCAGCAGCTTGAACGTTCTCGATACGCAGTATTTT. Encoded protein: CASSLNVLDTQYF.

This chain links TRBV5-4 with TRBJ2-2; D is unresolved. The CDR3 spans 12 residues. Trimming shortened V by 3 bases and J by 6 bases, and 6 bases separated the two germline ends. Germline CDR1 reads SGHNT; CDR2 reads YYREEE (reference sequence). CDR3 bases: TGTGCCAGCAGCTACACCCCCGGGGAGCTGTTTTTT. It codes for CASSYTPGELFF.

The CDR3 nucleotides are TGTGCCTGGAGTGTAGGAGGGGCGCTGAACTATGGCTACACCTTC. Its translation is CAWSVGGALNYGYTF. J is TRBJ1-2 and V is TRBV30; the D gene is possibly TRBD1 (5 bases). Trimming took off 0 bases at V and 2 bases at J, with 13 bases between the two ends. The CDR3 consists of 15 residues. Germline V lookup: CDR1 GTSNPN, CDR2 SVGIG (reference sequence).

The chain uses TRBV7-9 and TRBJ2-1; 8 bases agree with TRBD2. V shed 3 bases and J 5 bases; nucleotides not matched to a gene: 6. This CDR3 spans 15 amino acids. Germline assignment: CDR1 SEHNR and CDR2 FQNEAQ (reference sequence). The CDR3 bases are TGTGCCAGCAGCTTCGGACTAGCCTCAAACAATGAGCAGTTCTTC. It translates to CASSFGLASNNEQFF.

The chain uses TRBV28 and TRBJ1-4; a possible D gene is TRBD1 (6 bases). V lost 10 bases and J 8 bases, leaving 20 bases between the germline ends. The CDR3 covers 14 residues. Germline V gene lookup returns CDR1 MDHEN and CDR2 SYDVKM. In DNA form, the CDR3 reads TGTGCCACCAACCGCGGGGGGCGACGAGAAAAACTGTTTTTT. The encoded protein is CATNRGGRREKLFF.

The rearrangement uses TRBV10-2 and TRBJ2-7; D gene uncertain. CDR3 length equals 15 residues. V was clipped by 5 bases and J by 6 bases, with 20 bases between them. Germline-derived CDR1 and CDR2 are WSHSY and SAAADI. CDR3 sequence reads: CASSPSRPYASEQYF. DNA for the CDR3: TGCGCCAGCAGTCCCTCCAGGCCTTACGCCTCCGAGCAGTACTTC.

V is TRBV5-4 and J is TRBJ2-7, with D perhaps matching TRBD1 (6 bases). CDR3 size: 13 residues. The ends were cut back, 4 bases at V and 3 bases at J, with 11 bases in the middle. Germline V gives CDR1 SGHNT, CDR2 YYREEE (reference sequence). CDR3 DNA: TGTGCCAGCAGCGTGGACAGCTTCTACGAGCAGTACTTC. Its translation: CASSVDSFYEQYF.

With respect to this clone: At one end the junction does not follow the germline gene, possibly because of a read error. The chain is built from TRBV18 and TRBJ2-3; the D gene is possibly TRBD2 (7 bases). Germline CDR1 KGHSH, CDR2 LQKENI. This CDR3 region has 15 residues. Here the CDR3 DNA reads TGTGCCAGCTCACCCCTTGGGGGGGACACAGATACGCGGTATTTT. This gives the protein CASSPLGGDTDTRYF.

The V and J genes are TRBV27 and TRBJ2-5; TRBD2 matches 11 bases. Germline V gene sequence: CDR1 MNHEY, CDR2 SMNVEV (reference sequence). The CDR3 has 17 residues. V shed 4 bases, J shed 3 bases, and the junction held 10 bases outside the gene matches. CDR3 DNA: TGTGCCAGCAGTTCCCTTAGCGGGAGGGTCTCCGAAGAGACCCAGTACTTC. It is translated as CASSSLSGRVSEETQYF.